The 18 T cell receptor beta chains presented below share a single source sample, sequenced in a study of cytomegalovirus exposure and HLA in healthy donors. A multiplex PCR was run with 60 Vbeta primers and 13 Jbeta primers. Repertoires were generated with immunoSEQ multiplex PCR, while TCRdb's copy carries only in-frame clones and drops some. The data contain under 200,000 clones, 75% to 90% of them singletons. The sequencing sample was made of PBMCs. The receptors stem from a boy younger than 10 in good health and CMV-seronegative.

The chain employs TRBV27 and TRBJ1-5; TRBD1 aligns across 9 bases. V was pared by 5 bases and J by 1 base, with 9 bases of the junction left unmatched. The CDR3 contains 17 residues. CDR1 MNHEY and CDR2 SMNVEV come from the germline V gene (reference sequence). The CDR3 here is CASSPRGQGISNQPQHF. In nucleotides, the CDR3 is TGTGCCAGCAGTCCACGGGGACAGGGAATAAGCAATCAGCCCCAGCATTTT.

Of note for this clone: Its ends do not fully match the called genes, so a read error is possible. This chain joins TRBV7-9 and TRBJ1-1; weak D call: TRBD1 (6 bases). Germline assignment: CDR1 SEHNR and CDR2 FQNEAQ (reference sequence). This CDR3 is built from 14 residues. CDR3 DNA: TGTTCCAGCAGCTTAGTACAGGGGAACACTGAAGCTTTCTTT. Its protein product is CSSSLVQGNTEAFF.

This chain uses TRBV7-9 with TRBJ2-7, with D uncertain. V lost 5 bases and J lost 3, with 5 bases in between. The CDR3 consists of 11 residues. Germline CDR1 reads SEHNR; CDR2 reads FQNEAQ (reference sequence). CDR3 loop: CASSPNYEQYF. The CDR3 DNA reads TGTGCCAGCAGCCCCAACTACGAGCAGTACTTC.

The rearrangement links TRBV9 to TRBJ2-2, with no clear D. Germline V gene data show CDR1 as SGDLS and CDR2 as YYNGEE. The V end was cut by 3 bases, the J end by 7 bases, with 7 bases between. This CDR3 is built from 12 residues. CDR3 coding DNA: TGTGCCAGCAGCGACAGTTACGGGGAGCTGTTTTTT. Residues: CASSDSYGELFF.

The chain uses TRBV19 and TRBJ1-5; 9 bases are a match to TRBD1. This CDR3 comprises 14 residues. The germline gives CDR1 LNHDA, CDR2 SQIVND (reference sequence). V was clipped by 10 bases and J by 6 bases; unmatched bases: 10. Written as DNA, the CDR3 is TGTGCCACAGCCGTACAGGGGGCCGGTCAGCCCCAGCATTTT. Amino acids: CATAVQGAGQPQHF.

The CDR3 DNA reads as TGCAGCGTCGCCAAGGGAGGGGACACTGAAGCTTTCTTT. It translates to CSVAKGGDTEAFF. The rearrangement links TRBV29-1 to TRBJ1-1; D may be TRBD1 (5 bases). Germline values: CDR1 SQVTM, CDR2 ANQGSEA. Trimming took 6 bases from V and 3 from J, leaving 14 bases between them. The CDR3 loop spans 13 amino acids.

The chain recombines TRBV5-1 with TRBJ1-3; D is perhaps TRBD1 (5 bases). Germline V CDR1 and CDR2: SGHRS, YFSETQ. This CDR3 contains 16 residues. V shed 0 bases and J shed 4 bases, with 14 bases lying between them. The CDR3 reads CASSLALQATGNTIYF. Written as DNA, the CDR3 is TGCGCCAGCAGCTTGGCCTTACAGGCCACCGGAAACACCATATATTTT.

This clone was seen once. This chain uses TRBV7-8 with TRBJ2-1; TRBD2 matches 10 bases. The V gene end was trimmed by 1 base and the J gene end by 6 bases; junction bases not matched to a gene: 6. Germline values: CDR1 SGHVS, CDR2 FQNEAQ. The CDR3 covers 16 residues. The CDR3 DNA is TGTGCCAGCAGCTTAGTCAGCGGGGGGGGTTTCAATGAGCAGTTCTTC. Amino acid sequence: CASSLVSGGGFNEQFF.

The DNA of the CDR3 is TGCGCCAGCAGCCCCGGGACTAGCGGGGGGTCCTTTGGGGATACGCAGTATTTT. Translated: CASSPGTSGGSFGDTQYF. This chain uses TRBV5-1 with TRBJ2-3, with TRBD2 matching 15 bases. The CDR3 has 18 residues. Trimming removed 4 bases from V and 6 bases from J; junction bases left unmatched: 12. Germline values: CDR1 SGHRS, CDR2 YFSETQ.

The V and J genes are TRBV5-1 and TRBJ2-3, with 7 bases lining up with TRBD1. The V gene end was trimmed by 3 bases and the J gene end by 1 base; junction bases not matched to a gene: 2. Germline V gene data show CDR1 as SGHRS and CDR2 as YFSETQ. This CDR3 has 14 amino acids. The CDR3 loop reads CASSSGQGTDTQYF. The CDR3 region has the DNA TGCGCCAGCAGCTCCGGACAGGGCACAGATACGCAGTATTTT.

The chain joins TRBV28 to TRBJ1-6; the D gene is possibly TRBD1 (5 bases). Trimming removed 6 bases from V and 10 bases from J, with 10 bases in between. The CDR3 is 12 amino acids. Germline-derived CDR1 and CDR2 are MDHEN and SYDVKM. The CDR3: CASRQGSSPLHF. As DNA, the CDR3 is TGTGCCAGCAGGCAGGGAAGCTCACCCCTCCACTTT.

V gene TRBV11-2 combines with J gene TRBJ1-6; 10 positions match TRBD1. This CDR3 contains 15 residues. Germline CDR1 is SGHAT and CDR2 is FQNNGV. J gave up 9 bases and V 0 bases, and 2 bases lay outside the gene matches. As DNA, the CDR3 is TGTGCCAGCAGCTTAGAGGGGACAGGGGCTTCACCCCTCCACTTT. It translates to CASSLEGTGASPLHF.

This chain links TRBV28 with TRBJ1-3; 10 bases map to TRBD1. The CDR3 has 17 amino acids. Germline V gene data show CDR1 as MDHEN and CDR2 as SYDVKM. The V gene end was trimmed by 6 bases and the J gene end by 1 base; junction bases not matched to a gene: 9. CDR3 amino acids: CASRRRAGQGSGNTIYF. CDR3 bases: TGTGCCAGCAGAAGGAGGGCGGGACAGGGGTCTGGAAACACCATATATTTT. The full variable domain, rest sourced from reference TRBV28 and TRBJ1-3, is DVKVTQSSRYLVKRTGEKVFLECVQDMDHENMFWYRQDPGLGLRLIYFSYDVKMKEKGDIPEGYSVSREKKERFSLILESASTNQTSMYLCASRRRAGQGSGNTIYFGEGSWLTVV.

The chain carries TRBV11-2 and TRBJ2-1; TRBD1 aligns across 7 bases. This CDR3 spans 16 amino acids. The V gene end was trimmed by 5 bases and the J gene end by 8 bases; junction bases not matched to a gene: 15. The germline V gene encodes CDR1 SGHAT and CDR2 FQNNGV. CDR3 in amino acids: CASSISQGFRIDEQFF. The CDR3 DNA reads TGTGCCAGCAGCATATCACAGGGGTTCAGGATAGATGAGCAGTTCTTC.

The rearrangement links TRBV7-9 to TRBJ1-1; tentatively, D is TRBD1 (5 bases). Per the germline V gene, CDR1 is SEHNR and CDR2 is FQNEAQ (reference sequence). Trimming took 2 bases from V and 8 from J, leaving 9 bases between them. CDR3 size: 12 residues. The CDR3: CASSLRGEEAFF. The CDR3 bases are TGTGCCAGCAGCTTACGGGGGGAGGAAGCTTTCTTT. Using reference TRBV7-9 and TRBJ1-1 for the parts outside the CDR3, the full variable domain is DTGVSQNPRHKITKRGQNVTFRCDPISEHNRLYWYRQTLGQGPEFLTYFQNEAQLEKSRLLSDRFSAERPKGSFSTLEIQRTEQGDSAMYLCASSLRGEEAFFGQGTRLTVV.

This sequence joins TRBV27 and TRBJ1-5, with unresolved D. This CDR3 has 15 amino acids. Trimming removed 5 bases from V and 2 bases from J, with 13 bases in between. Germline values: CDR1 MNHEY, CDR2 SMNVEV (reference sequence). DNA for the CDR3: TGTGCCAGCAGTGATCCGAGGGTGGGCAATCAGCCCCAGCATTTT. Encoded protein: CASSDPRVGNQPQHF.

The chain couples TRBV9 to TRBJ1-1; D call uncertain. Germline loops: CDR1 SGDLS, CDR2 YYNGEE. CDR3 size: 15 residues. Trimming removed 0 bases at V and 2 bases at J, with 11 bases between. CDR3 region: CASSVAGRGNTEAFF. DNA of the CDR3: TGTGCCAGCAGCGTAGCGGGTCGAGGAAACACTGAAGCTTTCTTT.

This clone was found once. The rearrangement links TRBV10-3 to TRBJ2-7, with 9 bases fitting TRBD2. CDR3 length: 18 amino acids. CDR1 is ENHRY and CDR2 is SYGVKD in the germline V gene. Trimming removed 0 bases from V and 3 bases from J; junction bases left unmatched: 12. The CDR3 here is CAISESFSSGKTFYEQYF. The CDR3 nucleotides read TGTGCCATCAGTGAGTCGTTCTCTAGCGGGAAGACATTCTACGAGCAGTACTTC.